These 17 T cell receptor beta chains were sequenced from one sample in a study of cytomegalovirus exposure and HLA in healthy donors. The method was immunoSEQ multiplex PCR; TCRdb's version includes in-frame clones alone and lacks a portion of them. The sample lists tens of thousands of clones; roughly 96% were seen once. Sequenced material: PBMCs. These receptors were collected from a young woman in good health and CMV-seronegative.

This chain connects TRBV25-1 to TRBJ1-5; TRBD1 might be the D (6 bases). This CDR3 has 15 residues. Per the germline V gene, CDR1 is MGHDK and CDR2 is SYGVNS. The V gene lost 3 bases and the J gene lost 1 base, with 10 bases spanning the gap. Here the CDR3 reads CASSESGTSNQPQHF. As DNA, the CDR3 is TGTGCCAGCAGTGAGTCCGGGACAAGCAATCAGCCCCAGCATTTT.

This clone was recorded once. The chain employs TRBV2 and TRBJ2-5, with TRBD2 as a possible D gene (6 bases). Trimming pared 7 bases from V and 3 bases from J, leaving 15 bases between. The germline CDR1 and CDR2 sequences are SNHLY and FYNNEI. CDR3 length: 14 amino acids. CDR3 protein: CASTGGVGEETQYF. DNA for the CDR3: TGTGCCAGCACCGGAGGGGTGGGGGAAGAGACCCAGTACTTC.

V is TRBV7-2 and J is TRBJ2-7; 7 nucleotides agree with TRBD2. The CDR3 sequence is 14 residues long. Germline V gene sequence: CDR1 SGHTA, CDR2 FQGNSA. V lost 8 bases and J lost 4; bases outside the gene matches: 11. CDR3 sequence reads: CASHLGVAGYEQYF. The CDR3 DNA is TGTGCCAGCCACCTCGGGGTAGCGGGTTACGAGCAGTACTTC.

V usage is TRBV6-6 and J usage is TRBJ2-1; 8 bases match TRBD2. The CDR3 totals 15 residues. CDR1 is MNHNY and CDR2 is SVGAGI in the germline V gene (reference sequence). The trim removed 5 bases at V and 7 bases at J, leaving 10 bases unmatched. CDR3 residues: CASSLYGGGLNEQFF. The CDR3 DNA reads TGTGCCAGCAGTCTATACGGGGGGGGCCTAAATGAGCAGTTCTTC.

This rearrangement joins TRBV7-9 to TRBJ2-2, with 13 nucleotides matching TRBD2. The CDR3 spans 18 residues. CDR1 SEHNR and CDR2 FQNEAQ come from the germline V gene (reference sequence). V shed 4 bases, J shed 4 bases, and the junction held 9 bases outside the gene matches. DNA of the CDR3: TGTGCCAGCAGCTCCGAGGGGACTAGCGGGGACCCCACCGGGGAGCTGTTTTTT. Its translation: CASSSEGTSGDPTGELFF. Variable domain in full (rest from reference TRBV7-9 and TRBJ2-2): DTGVSQNPRHKITKRGQNVTFRCDPISEHNRLYWYRQTLGQGPEFLTYFQNEAQLEKSRLLSDRFSAERPKGSFSTLEIQRTEQGDSAMYLCASSSEGTSGDPTGELFFGEGSRLTVL.

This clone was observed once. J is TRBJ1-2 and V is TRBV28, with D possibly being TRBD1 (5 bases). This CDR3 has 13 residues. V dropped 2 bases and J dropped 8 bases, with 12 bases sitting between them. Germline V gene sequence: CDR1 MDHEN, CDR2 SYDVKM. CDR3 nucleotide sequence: TGTGCCAGCAGTTTAAAGACACCAGGGGGCTACACCTTC. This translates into CASSLKTPGGYTF.

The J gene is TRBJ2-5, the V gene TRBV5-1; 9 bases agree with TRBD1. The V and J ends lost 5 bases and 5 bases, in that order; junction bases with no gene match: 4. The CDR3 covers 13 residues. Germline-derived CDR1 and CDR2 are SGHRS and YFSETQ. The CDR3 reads CASRQGQGETQYF. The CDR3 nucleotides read TGCGCCAGCAGGCAAGGACAGGGGGAGACCCAGTACTTC.

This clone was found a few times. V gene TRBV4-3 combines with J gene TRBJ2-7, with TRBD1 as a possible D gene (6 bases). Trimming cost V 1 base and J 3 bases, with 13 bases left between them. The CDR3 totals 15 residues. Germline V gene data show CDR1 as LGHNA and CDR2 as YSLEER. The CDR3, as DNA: TGCGCCAGCAGCCAAGCCCCACAGGGATACTACGAGCAGTACTTC. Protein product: CASSQAPQGYYEQYF.

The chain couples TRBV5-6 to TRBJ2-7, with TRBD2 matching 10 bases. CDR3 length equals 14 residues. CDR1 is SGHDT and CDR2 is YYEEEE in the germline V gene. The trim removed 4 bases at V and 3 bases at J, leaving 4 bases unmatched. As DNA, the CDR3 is TGTGCCAGCAGCCTGGGACTAGCGAGCTACGAGCAGTACTTC. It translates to CASSLGLASYEQYF. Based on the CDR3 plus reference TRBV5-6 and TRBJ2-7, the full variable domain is DAGVTQSPTHLIKTRGQQVTLRCSPKSGHDTVSWYQQALGQGPQFIFQYYEEEERQRGNFPDRFSGHQFPNYSSELNVNALLLGDSALYLCASSLGLASYEQYFGPGTRLTVT.

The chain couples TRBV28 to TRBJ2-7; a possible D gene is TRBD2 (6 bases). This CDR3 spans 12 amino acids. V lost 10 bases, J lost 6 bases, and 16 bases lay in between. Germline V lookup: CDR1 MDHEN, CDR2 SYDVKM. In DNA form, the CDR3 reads TGTGCCACAGGCGGAGGGGTCCTCGAGCAGTACTTC. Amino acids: CATGGGVLEQYF.

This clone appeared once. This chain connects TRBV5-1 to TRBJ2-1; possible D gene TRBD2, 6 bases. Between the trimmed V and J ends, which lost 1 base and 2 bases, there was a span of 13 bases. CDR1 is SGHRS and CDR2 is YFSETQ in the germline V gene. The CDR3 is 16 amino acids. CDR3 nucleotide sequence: TGCGCCAGCAGCTTGACCAGCGGGCTTACCTACAATGAGCAGTTCTTC. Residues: CASSLTSGLTYNEQFF.

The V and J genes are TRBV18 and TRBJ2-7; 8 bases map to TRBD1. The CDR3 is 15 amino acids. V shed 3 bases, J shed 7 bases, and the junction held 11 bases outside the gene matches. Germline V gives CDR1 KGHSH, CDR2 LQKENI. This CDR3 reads CASSPGTGSIGEQYF. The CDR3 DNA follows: TGTGCCAGCTCACCCGGGACAGGATCAATCGGGGAGCAGTACTTC.

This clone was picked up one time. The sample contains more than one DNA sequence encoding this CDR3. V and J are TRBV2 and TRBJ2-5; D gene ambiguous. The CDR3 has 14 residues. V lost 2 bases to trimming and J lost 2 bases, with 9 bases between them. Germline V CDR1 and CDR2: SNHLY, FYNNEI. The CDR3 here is CASSEQDFQETQYF. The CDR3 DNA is TGTGCCAGCAGTGAACAAGACTTTCAAGAGACCCAGTACTTC.

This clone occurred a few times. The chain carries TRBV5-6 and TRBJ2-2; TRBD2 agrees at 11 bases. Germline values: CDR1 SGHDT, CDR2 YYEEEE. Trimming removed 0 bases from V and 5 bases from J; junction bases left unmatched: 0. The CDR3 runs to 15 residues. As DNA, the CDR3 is TGTGCCAGCAGCTTGGGACTAGCGGGAACCGGGGAGCTGTTTTTT. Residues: CASSLGLAGTGELFF.

Written as DNA, the CDR3 is TGTGCCAGCAGTTACATTGCTAGCGGGGTCGGCGAGCAGTACTTC. The encoded protein is CASSYIASGVGEQYF. The chain recombines TRBV2 with TRBJ2-7, with 9 bases that match TRBD2. The CDR3 is 15 amino acids. Germline loops: CDR1 SNHLY, CDR2 FYNNEI. The V segment lost 5 bases and the J segment 6 bases; nucleotides outside the gene matches: 11.

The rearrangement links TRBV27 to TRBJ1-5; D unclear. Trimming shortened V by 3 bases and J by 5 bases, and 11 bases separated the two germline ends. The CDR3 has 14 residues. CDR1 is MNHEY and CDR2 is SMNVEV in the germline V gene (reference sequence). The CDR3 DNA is TGTGCCAGCAGTTTTGCGGGGAACGATCAGCCCCAGCATTTT. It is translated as CASSFAGNDQPQHF.

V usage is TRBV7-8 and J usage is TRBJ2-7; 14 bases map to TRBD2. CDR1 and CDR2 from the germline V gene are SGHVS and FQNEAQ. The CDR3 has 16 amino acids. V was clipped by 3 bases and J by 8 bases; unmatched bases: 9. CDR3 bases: TGTGCCAGCAGCTTGCCCCCGGGACTAGCGGGGGTGCAGCAGTACTTC. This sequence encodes CASSLPPGLAGVQQYF.